These T cell receptor beta chains were read from a single sample in a study of T cells in Graves' hyperthyroidism and ophthalmopathy. TCRdb redid the calling of the multiplex PCR reads with MiXCR, one entry per CDR3 protein. The sample shows 500,000 to 700,000 distinct CDR3 sequences, approximately 15% of them seen only once. Sequenced: blood. The source is a woman younger than 35 with Graves' hyperthyroidism. Each CDR3 is given with its conserved first and last residue. Fields, in order: J gene, D gene, clone size, V gene, CDR3 protein, CDR3 DNA. D genes are given only for firm matches. Clone size, where shown, is once, few, many, or a class for clones that have expanded.

J gene: TRBJ2-2; D gene: TRBD2; clone size: .; V gene: TRBV29-1; CDR3 protein: CSGGVGPGGAGELFF; CDR3 DNA: TGCAGCGGGGGGGTGGGACCGGGAGGAGCCGGGGAGCTGTTTTTT
J gene: TRBJ2-1; D gene: .; clone size: many; V gene: TRBV12-3/TRBV12-4; CDR3 protein: CASSWSWRAPYNEQFF; CDR3 DNA: TGTGCCAGCAGTTGGTCCTGGAGGGCCCCCTACAATGAGCAGTTCTTC
J gene: TRBJ1-2; D gene: .; clone size: many; V gene: TRBV6-1; CDR3 protein: CASSRFGGYGYTF; CDR3 DNA: TGTGCCAGCAGCCGCTTTGGGGGATACGGCTACACCTTC
J gene: TRBJ1-2; D gene: .; clone size: once; V gene: TRBV2; CDR3 protein: CASSNVGGYTF; CDR3 DNA: TGTGCCAGCAGTAACGTGGGAGGCTACACCTTC
J gene: TRBJ2-5; D gene: TRBD2; clone size: many; V gene: TRBV6-2/TRBV6-3; CDR3 protein: CASSRGLAGGRQETQYF; CDR3 DNA: TGTGCCAGCAGCCGGGGGCTAGCGGGGGGGCGTCAAGAGACCCAGTACTTC
J gene: TRBJ2-1; D gene: .; clone size: few; V gene: TRBV19; CDR3 protein: CASSIGGWLTHPNEQFF; CDR3 DNA: TGTGCCAGTAGTATAGGGGGGTGGCTGACACACCCCAATGAGCAGTTCTTC
J gene: TRBJ2-2; D gene: TRBD2; clone size: few; V gene: TRBV29-1; CDR3 protein: CSTLSGGLTGELFF; CDR3 DNA: TGCAGCACCCTTAGCGGGGGTTTAACCGGGGAGCTGTTTTTT
J gene: TRBJ2-7; D gene: .; clone size: many; V gene: TRBV27; CDR3 protein: CASGRGGRNEQYF; CDR3 DNA: TGTGCCAGCGGCAGGGGGGGCCGTAACGAGCAGTACTTC
J gene: TRBJ1-5; D gene: .; clone size: .; V gene: TRBV15; CDR3 protein: CATSRGEQYSNQPQHF; CDR3 DNA: TGTGCCACCAGCAGGGGCGAGCAGTATAGCAATCAGCCCCAGCATTTT
J gene: TRBJ2-5; D gene: .; clone size: few; V gene: TRBV18; CDR3 protein: CASSPTPKYQETQYF; CDR3 DNA: TGTGCCAGCTCACCCACGCCTAAGTACCAAGAGACCCAGTACTTC
J gene: TRBJ2-1; D gene: .; clone size: few; V gene: TRBV12-3/TRBV12-4; CDR3 protein: CASRWDHSANEQFF; CDR3 DNA: TGTGCCAGCAGATGGGACCACAGCGCCAATGAGCAGTTCTTC
J gene: TRBJ2-5; D gene: TRBD1; clone size: many; V gene: TRBV2; CDR3 protein: CASSRQGPETQYF; CDR3 DNA: TGTGCCAGCAGTCGACAGGGTCCAGAGACCCAGTACTTC
J gene: TRBJ2-2; D gene: .; clone size: .; V gene: TRBV14; CDR3 protein: CASSPGQYTGELFF; CDR3 DNA: TGTGCCAGCAGCCCCGGGCAGTACACCGGGGAGCTGTTTTTT
J gene: TRBJ1-6; D gene: .; clone size: few; V gene: TRBV7-9; CDR3 protein: CASTKDSGNSPLHF; CDR3 DNA: TGTGCCAGCACCAAAGACAGTGGTAATTCACCCCTCCACTTT
J gene: TRBJ1-4; D gene: TRBD1; clone size: few; V gene: TRBV28; CDR3 protein: CASSLSTTGTNEKLFF; CDR3 DNA: TGTGCCAGCAGTTTATCCACGACAGGGACTAATGAAAAACTGTTTTTT
J gene: TRBJ2-2; D gene: .; clone size: .; V gene: TRBV6-1; CDR3 protein: CASSDGDSTGELFF; CDR3 DNA: TGTGCCAGCAGTGACGGGGATAGCACCGGGGAGCTGTTTTTT
J gene: TRBJ2-1; D gene: TRBD2; clone size: few; V gene: TRBV6-2/TRBV6-3; CDR3 protein: CASSYSLAGGPTRGNEQFF; CDR3 DNA: TGTGCCAGCAGTTACTCTCTAGCGGGGGGACCTACTAGGGGGAATGAGCAGTTCTTC
J gene: TRBJ1-5; D gene: .; clone size: few; V gene: TRBV20-1; CDR3 protein: CSARRGPPNQPQHF; CDR3 DNA: TGCAGTGCTAGAAGGGGACCCCCCAATCAGCCCCAGCATTTT
J gene: TRBJ2-7; D gene: .; clone size: few; V gene: TRBV27; CDR3 protein: CASSLSRQLSYEQYF; CDR3 DNA: TGTGCCAGCAGTTTGTCAAGGCAGTTGTCCTACGAGCAGTACTTC
J gene: TRBJ2-7; D gene: .; clone size: many; V gene: TRBV18; CDR3 protein: CASSPTDSYEQYF; CDR3 DNA: TGTGCCAGCTCCCCGACTGACTCCTACGAGCAGTACTTC
J gene: TRBJ2-5; D gene: TRBD2; clone size: .; V gene: TRBV7-9; CDR3 protein: CASNPWTSGETQYF; CDR3 DNA: TGTGCCTCCAACCCCTGGACTAGCGGAGAGACCCAGTACTTC
J gene: TRBJ2-7; D gene: TRBD2; clone size: many; V gene: TRBV6-1; CDR3 protein: CASRRTSGVYEQYF; CDR3 DNA: TGTGCCAGCCGGCGGACTAGCGGGGTCTACGAGCAGTACTTC
J gene: TRBJ1-3; D gene: .; clone size: many; V gene: TRBV20-1; CDR3 protein: CSARGQKSSGNTIYF; CDR3 DNA: TGCAGTGCTAGAGGACAAAAGAGCTCTGGAAACACCATATATTTT
J gene: TRBJ2-1; D gene: .; clone size: many; V gene: TRBV5-6; CDR3 protein: CASSPAAGSYNEQFF; CDR3 DNA: TGTGCCAGCAGCCCCGCGGCAGGGTCCTACAATGAGCAGTTCTTC
J gene: TRBJ2-7; D gene: TRBD1; clone size: .; V gene: TRBV20-1; CDR3 protein: CSARDPRQGPYEQYF; CDR3 DNA: TGCAGTGCTAGAGATCCCAGACAGGGGCCCTACGAGCAGTACTTC
J gene: TRBJ2-3; D gene: .; clone size: many; V gene: TRBV6-5; CDR3 protein: CASSYSTLHTDTQYF; CDR3 DNA: TGTGCCAGCAGTTACTCGACGCTCCACACAGATACGCAGTATTTT
J gene: TRBJ1-2; D gene: .; clone size: many; V gene: TRBV30; CDR3 protein: CAWSFQDNYGYTF; CDR3 DNA: TGTGCCTGGAGTTTCCAGGATAACTATGGCTACACCTTC
J gene: TRBJ2-3; D gene: .; clone size: .; V gene: TRBV5-1; CDR3 protein: CASTLSAGAGTDTQYF; CDR3 DNA: TGCGCCAGCACTCTTTCTGCGGGCGCCGGCACAGATACGCAGTATTTT
J gene: TRBJ2-2; D gene: TRBD2; clone size: .; V gene: TRBV6-1; CDR3 protein: CASSEGSGGAVGELFF; CDR3 DNA: TGTGCCAGCAGTGAAGGAAGCGGGGGGGCGGTCGGGGAGCTGTTTTTT
J gene: TRBJ2-5; D gene: TRBD2; clone size: many; V gene: TRBV5-5; CDR3 protein: CASSSAFTSGDWTQYF; CDR3 DNA: TGTGCCAGCAGCTCCGCCTTCACTAGCGGGGATTGGACCCAGTACTTC
J gene: TRBJ1-1; D gene: .; clone size: many; V gene: TRBV7-2; CDR3 protein: CASSLGSRTEAFF; CDR3 DNA: TGTGCCAGCAGCCTTGGCTCACGCACTGAAGCTTTCTTT
J gene: TRBJ1-5; D gene: TRBD1; clone size: .; V gene: TRBV6-5; CDR3 protein: CASSYRGTGGRSNQPQHF; CDR3 DNA: TGTGCCAGCAGTTACAGAGGGACAGGAGGGAGAAGCAATCAGCCCCAGCATTTT
J gene: TRBJ2-3; D gene: TRBD1; clone size: many; V gene: TRBV7-9; CDR3 protein: CASSSGDRVTDTQYF; CDR3 DNA: TGTGCCAGCAGCTCAGGGGACAGGGTAACAGATACGCAGTATTTT
J gene: TRBJ2-7; D gene: TRBD2; clone size: many; V gene: TRBV6-1; CDR3 protein: CASSGLAPAYEQYF; CDR3 DNA: TGTGCCAGCAGCGGACTAGCGCCAGCCTACGAGCAGTACTTC
J gene: TRBJ2-5; D gene: TRBD1; clone size: many; V gene: TRBV10-3; CDR3 protein: CAISEPTGGETQYF; CDR3 DNA: TGTGCCATCAGTGAGCCGACAGGGGGCGAGACCCAGTACTTC
J gene: TRBJ2-7; D gene: TRBD2; clone size: many; V gene: TRBV12-3/TRBV12-4; CDR3 protein: CASSSGSRSLGLAGPSPYEQYF; CDR3 DNA: TGTGCCAGCAGTTCAGGAAGCCGAAGCCTGGGACTAGCGGGGCCCTCGCCCTACGAGCAGTACTTC
J gene: TRBJ1-2; D gene: .; clone size: many; V gene: TRBV7-9; CDR3 protein: CASSLGTERLYGYTF; CDR3 DNA: TGTGCCAGCAGCTTAGGGACAGAGCGCCTCTATGGCTACACCTTC
J gene: TRBJ1-2; D gene: TRBD1; clone size: .; V gene: TRBV9; CDR3 protein: CASSVAGTGGYGYTF; CDR3 DNA: TGTGCCAGCAGCGTAGCTGGGACAGGGGGCTATGGCTACACCTTC
J gene: TRBJ2-1; D gene: .; clone size: few; V gene: TRBV5-1; CDR3 protein: CASSLSASSFDEQFF; CDR3 DNA: TGCGCCAGCAGCTTGTCCGCTAGCAGTTTCGATGAGCAGTTCTTC
J gene: TRBJ2-1; D gene: .; clone size: many; V gene: TRBV11-3; CDR3 protein: CASSFRTKGYNEQFF; CDR3 DNA: TGTGCCAGCAGCTTCCGGACTAAGGGCTACAATGAGCAGTTCTTC
J gene: TRBJ2-7; D gene: TRBD2; clone size: .; V gene: TRBV7-2; CDR3 protein: CASSPGLAGAEQYF; CDR3 DNA: TGTGCCAGCAGCCCCGGACTAGCGGGGGCCGAGCAGTACTTC
J gene: TRBJ2-2; D gene: TRBD1; clone size: .; V gene: TRBV27; CDR3 protein: CASSRTGGTGELVF; CDR3 DNA: TGTGCCAGCAGCCGGACAGGGGGCACCGGGGAGCTGGTTTTT
J gene: TRBJ1-5; D gene: .; clone size: .; V gene: TRBV20-1; CDR3 protein: CSATPYRDGGNQPQHF; CDR3 DNA: TGCAGTGCTACTCCTTACCGCGACGGGGGCAATCAGCCCCAGCATTTT
J gene: TRBJ2-3; D gene: TRBD2; clone size: many; V gene: TRBV6-1; CDR3 protein: CASSYSGGATDTQYF; CDR3 DNA: TGTGCCAGCAGTTATAGCGGGGGGGCCACAGATACGCAGTATTTT
J gene: TRBJ1-1; D gene: .; clone size: many; V gene: TRBV20-1; CDR3 protein: CSATPGPADGEAFF; CDR3 DNA: TGCAGTGCTACTCCAGGGCCAGCGGATGGTGAAGCTTTCTTT
J gene: TRBJ2-7; D gene: .; clone size: many; V gene: TRBV2; CDR3 protein: CASSEGARDEQYF; CDR3 DNA: TGTGCCAGCAGTGAGGGGGCTCGGGACGAGCAGTACTTC
J gene: TRBJ1-2; D gene: .; clone size: many; V gene: TRBV11-2; CDR3 protein: CASSSGVGYGYTF; CDR3 DNA: TGTGCCAGCAGCTCAGGGGTAGGGTATGGCTACACCTTC
J gene: TRBJ2-5; D gene: TRBD1; clone size: few; V gene: TRBV20-1; CDR3 protein: CSADGLQGVQETQYF; CDR3 DNA: TGCAGTGCTGATGGCCTTCAGGGGGTTCAAGAGACCCAGTACTTC
J gene: TRBJ1-1; D gene: TRBD1; clone size: many; V gene: TRBV10-3; CDR3 protein: CAIRDSSTGSLMNTEAFF; CDR3 DNA: TGTGCCATCAGGGATTCTTCGACAGGGTCGCTCATGAACACTGAAGCTTTCTTT
J gene: TRBJ2-3; D gene: TRBD1; clone size: many; V gene: TRBV5-1; CDR3 protein: CASSLGPGQDTDTQYF; CDR3 DNA: TGCGCCAGCAGCTTGGGGCCGGGACAGGACACAGATACGCAGTATTTT